The present entry profiles one T cell receptor beta chain with its context. V shed 5 bases and J shed 3 bases, with 13 bases lying between them. The CDR3 runs 14 residues. The germline gives CDR1 SEHNR, CDR2 FQNEAQ (reference sequence). Repertoires were generated with immunoSEQ multiplex PCR, while TCRdb's copy carries only in-frame clones and drops some. Of about 5,400 clones listed, 85% to 95% are singletons. This specimen belongs to a study of T cells after posttransplantation cyclophosphamide. The sample comprised CD4+ T cells sorted from bone marrow. The chain joins TRBV7-9 to TRBJ1-1; tentative D call: TRBD1 (6 bases). This clonotype was obtained from a woman in her sixties in good health, CMV-negative, and a related stem cell transplant donor. The DNA of the CDR3 is TGTGCCAGCAGCCCCGGACAGCGTTACACTGAAGCTTTCTTT. This sequence encodes CASSPGQRYTEAFF.